Listed below are T cell receptor beta chains from one sample, sequenced in a study of CD8 T cells in Susac syndrome. TCRdb used MiXCR to reprocess the immunoSEQ multiplex PCR reads, holding one entry per CDR3 protein. Altogether some 300,000 distinct CDR3 sequences are present, around 84% being singletons, with the ten largest covering over 0.09%. Sequences were obtained from CD8+ T cells from PBMCs. The receptors stem from a human donor with multiple sclerosis. The CDR3 runs from the conserved cysteine through the conserved F or W. Rows give clone size only sometimes, using once, few, many, or a class for an expanded clone.

V,size,CDR3
TRBV29-1,NA,CSVETGTNSYEQYF
TRBV28,NA,CASSLKAYEQYF
TRBV27,NA,CASSLFAGRGETQYF
TRBV19,NA,CASSVTLVYEQYF
TRBV3-1,NA,CASTLGYPNYEQYF
TRBV14,once,CASNLGPLETQYF
TRBV5-5,NA,CASSLMEGLGTEAFF
TRBV28,NA,CASRGPVDGTRATNEKLFF
TRBV9,NA,CASSASGFSDTQYF
TRBV9,NA,CASSVAGTANTEAFF
TRBV12-5,NA,CASGVGLDNEQFF
TRBV4-1,NA,CASSQVERTVNEQFF
TRBV29-1,NA,CSVDYSYNEQFF
TRBV12-3/TRBV12-4,NA,CASTQGGSSYNEQFF
TRBV9,NA,CASSQTGGQETQYF
TRBV9,NA,CASEGRPNYGYTF
TRBV29-1,few,CSVVGYSYEQYF
TRBV6-2/TRBV6-3,NA,CASNPGQGGEQYF
TRBV30,NA,CAWSTPDRRNTEAFF
TRBV25-1,NA,CASSAGEGSQETQYF
TRBV30,once,CAWSYMSTDTQYF
TRBV23-1,NA,CASSPTARDRVGMNTEAFF
TRBV6-6,NA,CASSYEGLGEQYF
TRBV28,NA,CASSPLSVGDGEKLFF
TRBV12-3/TRBV12-4,NA,CASSSWDRGPDTQYF
TRBV27,few,CASSPHRGTEAFF
TRBV27,NA,CASTGGYSEQFF
TRBV7-8,NA,CASSHTNNEQFF
TRBV5-4,once,CASSSDRDHPQHF
TRBV19,NA,CASSSEFTGELFF
TRBV20-1,NA,CSARQREGTYEQYF
TRBV24-1,NA,CATSFGPGQALREQYF
TRBV9,NA,CASSVLAGGYEQFF
TRBV5-1,once,CASSLGGLAGGLRYEQYF
TRBV5-6,NA,CASSSGQGARDDYNEQFF
TRBV4-2,few,CASSQEQMDRNSPLHF
TRBV25-1,NA,CASSDQKEAIRDEQFF
TRBV3-1,NA,CASSGRGGDQPQHF
TRBV7-9,NA,CASSLGPLGDEQYF
TRBV14,NA,CASSPRQGPIEKLFF
TRBV5-8,NA,CASSYGLGTETQYF
TRBV28,NA,CASSLSPDWGSEETQYF
TRBV27,NA,CASSLIPGAYEQYF
TRBV9,NA,CASSGDRGAFYGYTF
TRBV11-2,NA,CASSFSGREGARDTQYF
TRBV10-1,NA,CASSESNGLRDEQYF
TRBV5-6,NA,CASSLPQTGERGTQYF
TRBV19,NA,CATRVGSGGEQYF
TRBV29-1,few,CSVEKSSYEQYF
TRBV20-1,NA,CSATPSRKNTGELFF
TRBV6-1,NA,CASSHRGGGGGLGGELFF
TRBV10-3,once,CAISESGRSSYNEQFF
TRBV9,NA,CASSVENSYNEQFF
TRBV20-1,NA,CSARDMGRGPESGETQYF